This T cell receptor beta chain was observed in a study of shared clonotypes between healthy human individuals. As for this clone: This sample includes further DNA sequences coding for the same CDR3.

The repertoire was sequenced with immunoSEQ multiplex PCR; TCRdb's copy has only in-frame clones and lacks some. The sample yields some 1.5 million clones, roughly 96% seen once. The CDR3 is 14 amino acids. V lost 0 bases and J 2 bases, leaving 6 bases between the germline ends. Germline CDR1 reads SGDLS; CDR2 reads YYNGEE. Sequencing input: naive CD4+ T cells sorted from blood. Subset defined: CD45RA+ positively selected. The chain recombines TRBV9 with TRBJ1-5; D remains ambiguous. The TCR was taken from a man aged 25-45 years in good health. The CDR3 DNA reads as TGTGCCAGCAGCGTAGGGAGCGGCAATCAGCCCCAGCATTTT. Translation: CASSVGSGNQPQHF.